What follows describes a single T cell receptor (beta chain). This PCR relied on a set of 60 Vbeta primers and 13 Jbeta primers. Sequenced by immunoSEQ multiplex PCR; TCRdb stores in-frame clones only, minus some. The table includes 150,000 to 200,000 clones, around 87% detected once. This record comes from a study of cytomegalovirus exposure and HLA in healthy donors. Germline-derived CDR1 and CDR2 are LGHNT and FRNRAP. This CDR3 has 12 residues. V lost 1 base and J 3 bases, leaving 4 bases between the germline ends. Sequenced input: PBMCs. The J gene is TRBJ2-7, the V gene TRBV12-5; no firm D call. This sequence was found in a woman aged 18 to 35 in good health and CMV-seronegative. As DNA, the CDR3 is TGTGCTAGTGGTTTGGACGGCTACGAGCAGTACTTC. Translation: CASGLDGYEQYF. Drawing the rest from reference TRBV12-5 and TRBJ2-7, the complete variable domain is DARVTQTPRHKVTEMGQEVTMRCQPILGHNTVFWYRQTMMQGLELLAYFRNRAPLDDSGMPKDRFSAEMPDATLATLKIQPSEPRDSAVYFCASGLDGYEQYFGPGTRLTVT.